This T cell receptor (beta chain) was sequenced for a study of blood T cells in healthy people across ages. Sample-barcoded 5' priming and a J-beta primer mix drove a second PCR of about 6 to 12 cycles. The authors tagged each cDNA molecule using a template-switch adaptor with 12 random nucleotides. Each CDR3 protein is one row after TCRdb ran MiXCR on the 5' RACE reads. The table lists fewer than 1.5 million distinct CDR3 sequences, approximately 40% of them singletons. The TCR originated in a woman aged 18-29 years in good health. Specimen: blood.

The CDR3 sequence: CASSQKALSSYNEQFF. The CDR3 region has the DNA TGTGCCAGCAGCCAAAAGGCCCTAAGCTCCTACAATGAGCAGTTCTTC. V is TRBV3-1 and J is TRBJ2-1, with unresolved D. This CDR3 region has 16 residues. Trimming pared 2 bases from V and 0 bases from J, leaving 11 bases between. The germline gives CDR1 LGHDT, CDR2 YNNKEL (reference sequence).